Presented here are 4 T cell receptor beta chains from one specimen sequenced in a study of CD8 T cells in ankylosing spondylitis. Study-level points and caveats: Characteristic, it appeared, of ankylosing spondylitis blood was a TCR beta motif of eight or nine highly homologous variants.

Each CDR3 protein gets one entry after TCRdb re-called the 5' RACE reads with MiXCR. The top ten hold approximately 15% of the sample, which has roughly 350,000 distinct CDR3 sequences, 8% seen once. Antigen specificity for these receptors is unknown. Sequenced input: blood, either unsorted or a sorted T cell fraction (not recorded which). Every receptor here comes from a male donor with ankylosing spondylitis.

The V and J genes are TRBV20-1 and TRBJ1-2; D gene ambiguous. The CDR3 runs to 13 residues. The germline V and J ends were trimmed by 3 bases and 6 bases, with 14 bases remaining between them. CDR1 is DFQATT, CDR2 SNEGSKA, per germline (reference sequence). The CDR3 reads CSASLTSWDGYTF. Written as DNA, the CDR3 is TGCAGTGCTAGTTTAACCTCGTGGGATGGCTACACCTTC.

Many counts were recorded for this clonotype. The genes are TRBV7-3 and TRBJ2-2; D ambiguous. V dropped 2 bases and J dropped 0 bases, with 1 base sitting between them. The CDR3 is made up of 13 amino acids. Germline V gene lookup returns CDR1 SGHTA and CDR2 FQGTGA. CDR3 region: CASSLSNTGELFF. The CDR3 DNA reads as TGTGCCAGCAGCTTATCGAACACCGGGGAGCTGTTTTTT.

In its sample, this clonotype was seen a few times. The chain employs TRBV12-3 or TRBV12-4 and TRBJ1-1; D is uncertain. V was cut by 6 bases and J by 11 bases, with 10 bases left in between. CDR3 length: 10 residues. CDR3 sequence (DNA): TGTGCCAGCAGCCGGCTCAGGGCTTTCTTT. It yields the protein CASSRLRAFF.

This clonotype was counted a few times. The V gene is TRBV3-1, the J gene TRBJ1-2; D may be TRBD1 (5 bases). V was cut by 1 base and J by 3 bases, with 12 bases left in between. This CDR3 has 15 residues. The germline gives CDR1 LGHDT, CDR2 YNNKEL (reference sequence). CDR3 protein: CASSQATGTYYGYTF. CDR3 DNA: TGTGCCAGCAGCCAAGCGACGGGGACGTACTATGGCTACACCTTC.